Presented here are 26 T cell receptor beta chains from one specimen sequenced in a study of neoadjuvant anti-PD-1 for oral cavity cancer. The table came from immunoSEQ multiplex PCR; TCRdb's copy has only in-frame clones and leaves some out. Of about 16,000 clones listed, 72% are singletons. The sequencing here drew on PBMCs, taken before nivolumab (anti-PD-1) treatment. These receptors were collected from a person aged 35-79 years with oral cavity squamous cell carcinoma.

The rearrangement links TRBV6-5 to TRBJ1-2; D is unresolved. The CDR3 sequence is 11 residues long. Germline CDR1 and CDR2: MNHEY and SVGAGI. The V gene lost 8 bases and the J gene lost 5 bases, with 9 bases spanning the gap. The CDR3 spells CASHLFYGYTF. The CDR3, as DNA: TGTGCCAGCCACCTTTTTTATGGCTACACCTTC.

This chain connects TRBV2 to TRBJ1-5; tentatively, D is TRBD1 (6 bases). The V end lost 8 bases, the J end lost 2 bases, and 22 bases lay between the germline ends. The CDR3 extends over 17 amino acids. Germline lookup yields CDR1 SNHLY and CDR2 FYNNEI. Written as DNA, the CDR3 is TGTGCCAGCGAACCCTACAAGGGGGGGAGAGGCAATCAGCCCCAGCATTTT. This codes for CASEPYKGGRGNQPQHF.

This clone showed up just a few times. V gene TRBV15 combines with J gene TRBJ1-6, with 9 bases that match TRBD1. CDR1 and CDR2 from the germline V gene are LNHNV and YYDKDF (reference sequence). This CDR3 has 15 amino acids. V trimming: 3 bases; J trimming: 5 bases; junction bases outside the gene matches: 2. CDR3 nucleotide sequence: TGTGCCACCAGCAGCCGACAGGGGGATAATTCACCCCTCCACTTT. Translated: CATSSRQGDNSPLHF.

The chain combines TRBV5-6 with TRBJ1-2; maybe TRBD1 (6 bases). Looked up from germline, CDR1 is SGHDT and CDR2 is YYEEEE. V shed 1 base and J shed 6 bases, with 16 bases lying between them. CDR3 size: 15 residues. As DNA, the CDR3 is TGTGCCAGCAGCTTGTTGGGCAGGGGAGAGGATGGCTACACCTTC. Protein product: CASSLLGRGEDGYTF.

This rearrangement joins TRBV6-1 to TRBJ1-3; the D is unclear. The CDR3 consists of 16 residues. Germline CDR1 reads MNHNS; CDR2 reads SASEGT. V lost 1 base to trimming and J lost 0 bases, with 10 bases between them. The CDR3 region is CASSEVTVRSGNTIYF. CDR3 in DNA: TGTGCCAGCAGTGAAGTAACAGTCCGCTCTGGAAACACCATATATTTT.

This chain connects TRBV4-1 to TRBJ2-5, with 9 positions matching TRBD1. CDR3 length equals 16 residues. V was pared by 1 base and J by 4 bases, with 7 bases of the junction left unmatched. Germline-derived CDR1 and CDR2 are MGHRA and YSYEKL. In DNA, the CDR3 is TGCGCCAGCAGCCAAGTAAGAGACAGGGGGGGAGAGACCCAGTACTTC. This gives the protein CASSQVRDRGGETQYF.

The sample holds a few counts of this clone. This rearrangement joins TRBV7-2 to TRBJ1-1; D remains ambiguous. There are 14 residues in the CDR3. The ends were cut back, 4 bases at V and 2 bases at J, with 11 bases in the middle. Germline lookup yields CDR1 SGHTA and CDR2 FQGNSA. CDR3 DNA: TGTGCCAGCAGCTCTTACCGGGCAAACACTGAAGCTTTCTTT. Protein sequence: CASSSYRANTEAFF.

This clone was counted between two and nine times. The genes are TRBV6-5 and TRBJ1-5; D call uncertain. Germline assignment: CDR1 MNHEY and CDR2 SVGAGI. CDR3 length equals 14 residues. V shed 5 bases and J shed 4 bases, with 12 bases lying between them. CDR3: CASSASGGNQPQHF. For the CDR3, the DNA is TGTGCCAGCAGTGCTTCGGGTGGGAATCAGCCCCAGCATTTT.

The chain has TRBV29-1 and TRBJ2-1; 12 nucleotides align to TRBD1. The V segment lost 1 base and the J segment 8 bases; nucleotides outside the gene matches: 9. Germline V gives CDR1 SQVTM, CDR2 ANQGSEA. The CDR3 sequence is 16 residues long. This CDR3 reads CSVEGHRDRGLYEQFF. Written as DNA, the CDR3 is TGCAGCGTTGAAGGGCACCGGGACAGGGGGCTCTATGAGCAGTTCTTC.

The chain links TRBV2 to TRBJ2-2; 11 bases are a match to TRBD1. The V gene's germline CDR1 is SNHLY and CDR2 FYNNEI. Trimming at V came to 8 bases and at J to 6 bases, leaving 17 bases not matched to a gene. The CDR3 has 18 amino acids. CDR3 loop: CASGDSGTGGMWAGELFF. DNA for the CDR3: TGTGCCAGCGGGGATTCCGGGACAGGGGGAATGTGGGCCGGGGAGCTGTTTTTT.

The V gene is TRBV5-1, the J gene TRBJ1-4, with 8 positions matching TRBD1. The CDR3 runs to 15 residues. Germline trimming cut 4 bases from V and 2 bases from J; bases unmatched to any gene: 4. Germline loops: CDR1 SGHRS, CDR2 YFSETQ. The CDR3 loop is CASSPRTGTNEKLFF. The CDR3 DNA follows: TGCGCCAGCAGCCCCCGGACAGGGACTAATGAAAAACTGTTTTTT.

In its sample, this clone was seen a few times. V gene TRBV28 combines with J gene TRBJ2-7; possible D gene TRBD2, 6 bases. The CDR3 is 17 residues long. The V end lost 2 bases, the J end lost 1 base, and 18 bases lay between the germline ends. Per the germline V gene, CDR1 is MDHEN and CDR2 is SYDVKM. CDR3 DNA: TGTGCCAGCAGTTTAGTGTTGCGGGGAGGTTTGTCCTACGAGCAGTACTTC. Translating gives CASSLVLRGGLSYEQYF.

The CDR3 region is CASSHPFKGGAGELFF. The CDR3 coding sequence is TGTGCCAGCAGCCACCCCTTCAAGGGTGGGGCCGGGGAGCTGTTTTTT. This sequence joins TRBV4-2 and TRBJ2-2; D gene ambiguous. Between the trimmed V and J ends, which lost 3 bases and 6 bases, there was a span of 17 bases. Germline V gene lookup returns CDR1 LGHNA and CDR2 YNFKEQ. The CDR3 extends over 16 amino acids.

V is TRBV5-8 and J is TRBJ1-6, with TRBD1 as a possible D gene (6 bases). The germline CDR1 and CDR2 sequences are SGHTS and YDEGEE. The CDR3 has 15 residues. Deletions cut 4 bases from V and 4 bases from J, with 12 bases between. CDR3 in amino acids: CASSETGQYNSPLHF. CDR3 in DNA: TGTGCCAGCAGCGAGACTGGACAGTATAATTCACCCCTCCACTTT.

The table lists this clone with a count of one. The chain uses TRBV6-1 and TRBJ2-2; 12 positions match TRBD2. Germline CDR1 MNHNS, CDR2 SASEGT. With 3 bases clipped from V and 6 bases from J, the junction kept 11 bases outside the gene matches. This CDR3 contains 18 residues. CDR3 residues: CASSDLAGGPKIPGELFF. The DNA of the CDR3 is TGTGCCAGCAGTGACCTAGCGGGAGGGCCAAAAATCCCCGGGGAGCTGTTTTTT.

The chain uses TRBV7-8 and TRBJ2-4; 7 bases agree with TRBD1. The J segment lost 0 bases and the V segment lost 5 bases, leaving 13 bases of the junction unmatched. This CDR3 contains 18 residues. Germline CDR1 reads SGHVS; CDR2 reads FQNEAQ. CDR3 region: CASSTDRLLGLAKNIQYF. The CDR3 nucleotides read TGTGCCAGCAGCACGGACAGGCTTCTAGGCCTAGCCAAAAACATTCAGTACTTC.

This clone was recorded once. The V gene is TRBV5-1, the J gene TRBJ2-1; no firm D call. This CDR3 contains 12 residues. Germline V gene sequence: CDR1 SGHRS, CDR2 YFSETQ. Between the trimmed V and J ends, which lost 6 bases and 3 bases, there was a span of 7 bases. CDR3 region: CASTENYNEQFF. In nucleotides, the CDR3 is TGCGCCAGCACCGAGAACTACAATGAGCAGTTCTTC.

The rearrangement joins TRBV30 to TRBJ1-1, with 8 bases identical to TRBD1. This CDR3 is built from 13 residues. Germline V gives CDR1 GTSNPN, CDR2 SVGIG (reference sequence). V trimming: 0 bases; J trimming: 3 bases; junction bases outside the gene matches: 0. CDR3 nucleotides: TGTGCCTGGAGTGTACAGGGGGACACTGAAGCTTTCTTT. This sequence encodes CAWSVQGDTEAFF.

The gene calls are TRBV11-2 and TRBJ2-7; D unclear. CDR3 length: 15 amino acids. The germline CDR1 and CDR2 sequences are SGHAT and FQNNGV. Deletions cut 5 bases from V and 0 bases from J, with 14 bases between. The CDR3 DNA reads as TGTGCCAGCAGCGACCCCCGGAGAAGCTCCTACGAGCAGTACTTC. It is translated as CASSDPRRSSYEQYF. Full variable domain (remainder filled in from reference TRBV11-2 and TRBJ2-7): EAGVAQSPRYKIIEKRQSVAFWCNPISGHATLYWYQQILGQGPKLLIQFQNNGVVDDSQLPKDRFSAERLKGVDSTLKIQPAKLEDSAVYLCASSDPRRSSYEQYFGPGTRLTVT.

The chain links TRBV30 to TRBJ1-4; D is undetermined. The V gene's germline CDR1 is GTSNPN and CDR2 SVGIG (reference sequence). CDR3 length equals 16 residues. Deletions cut 3 bases from V and 8 bases from J, with 22 bases between. CDR3 coding DNA: TGTGCCTGGAGGCCCGTCGGTGGATCGGAGGCGGAAAAACTGTTTTTT. This sequence encodes CAWRPVGGSEAEKLFF.

In this sample, this clone turned up once. The rearrangement joins TRBV4-2 to TRBJ1-5, with D tentatively TRBD1 (5 bases). CDR1 and CDR2 from the germline V gene are LGHNA and YNFKEQ. The CDR3 covers 15 residues. V dropped 0 bases and J dropped 2 bases, with 8 bases sitting between them. The CDR3 coding sequence is TGTGCCAGCAGCCAAGATCTACAGGGCAATCAGCCCCAGCATTTT. It is translated as CASSQDLQGNQPQHF.

The sample holds a few counts of this clone. CDR3 sequence: CASSLTRDSYEQYF. The CDR3 DNA follows: TGTGCCAGCAGCTTAACCCGGGACTCCTACGAGCAGTACTTC. This chain connects TRBV7-9 to TRBJ2-7; D perhaps matches TRBD2 (5 bases). Trimming shortened V by 2 bases and J by 0 bases, and 8 bases separated the two germline ends. Looked up from germline, CDR1 is SEHNR and CDR2 is FQNEAQ (reference sequence). The CDR3 consists of 14 residues.

The chain joins TRBV6-1 to TRBJ2-5; 7 positions agree with TRBD1. Germline V gene data show CDR1 as MNHNS and CDR2 as SASEGT. This CDR3 contains 14 residues. With 4 bases clipped from V and 2 bases from J, the junction kept 4 bases outside the gene matches. Here the CDR3 reads CASSGAGGQETQYF. Written as DNA, the CDR3 is TGTGCCAGCAGTGGTGCAGGGGGTCAAGAGACCCAGTACTTC.

The chain employs TRBV6-6 and TRBJ2-1, with 7 bases that match TRBD2. The V segment lost 4 bases and the J segment 3 bases; nucleotides outside the gene matches: 9. There are 16 residues in the CDR3. Germline values: CDR1 MNHNY, CDR2 SVGAGI (reference sequence). The CDR3 region is CASSWGAGVLYNEQFF. The CDR3 bases are TGTGCCAGCAGTTGGGGCGCGGGAGTGCTCTACAATGAGCAGTTCTTC.

The V and J genes are TRBV28 and TRBJ1-1, with D unresolved. V gave up 7 bases and J gave up 5 bases, with 8 bases separating them. CDR3 length: 11 residues. From germline, CDR1 is MDHEN and CDR2 SYDVKM. The CDR3 nucleotides read TGTGCCAGCAATCGGGGAACTGAAGCTTTCTTT. This sequence encodes CASNRGTEAFF.

J is TRBJ1-5 and V is TRBV5-1; D remains unclear. The V end lost 0 bases, the J end lost 1 base, and 5 bases lay between the germline ends. Germline loops: CDR1 SGHRS, CDR2 YFSETQ. CDR3 length: 14 amino acids. The CDR3 DNA follows: TGCGCCAGCAGCTTGGGTACGAGCAATCAGCCCCAGCATTTT. It encodes CASSLGTSNQPQHF.